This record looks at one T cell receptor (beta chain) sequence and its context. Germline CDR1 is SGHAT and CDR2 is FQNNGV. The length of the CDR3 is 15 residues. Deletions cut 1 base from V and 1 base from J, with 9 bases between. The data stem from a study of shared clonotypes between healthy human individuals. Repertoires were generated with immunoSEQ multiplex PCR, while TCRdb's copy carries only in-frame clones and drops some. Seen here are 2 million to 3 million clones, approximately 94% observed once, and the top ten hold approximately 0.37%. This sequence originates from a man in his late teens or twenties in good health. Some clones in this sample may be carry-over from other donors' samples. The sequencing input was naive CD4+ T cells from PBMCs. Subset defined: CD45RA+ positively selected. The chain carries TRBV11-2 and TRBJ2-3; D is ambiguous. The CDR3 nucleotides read TGTGCCAGCAGCTTAGGGCACAGCGGCACAGATACGCAGTATTTT. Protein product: CASSLGHSGTDTQYF.